The entry that follows covers one T cell receptor (beta chain) sequence. This entry is derived from a study of blood T cell repertoires in COVID-19. Study-level background: Collection of acute and convalescent COVID-19 samples took place in the United States, Italy and Spain. PBMCs, B-cell-depleted T cells, or T cells provided the cDNA or gDNA that made up the material.

Per the authors' pipeline: The assay estimated nucleated cells by amplifying reference gene primers. The table came from immunoSEQ multiplex PCR; TCRdb's copy has only in-frame clones and leaves some out. V and J calls and clone size are copied from that table; D and trimming were computed from the DNA. Found here are a few hundred thousand clones, 70% to 90% of them singletons; the top ten hold over 3.5%. The V gene's germline CDR1 is MNHEY and CDR2 SVGAGI. V lost 6 bases to trimming and J lost 2 bases; unmatched junction nucleotides: 5. The length of the CDR3 is 14 residues. Sequencing was performed on peripheral blood. V usage is TRBV6-5 and J usage is TRBJ2-7, with 9 bases aligning to TRBD1. The clonotype was recovered from a woman aged 40 to 49 with acute or convalescent COVID-19. CDR3 sequence: CASRQHRGPYEQYV. The DNA for the CDR3 is TGTGCCAGCAGACAACACAGGGGGCCCTACGAGCAGTACGTC.